The source of this T cell receptor (beta chain) is a study of T cell responses to AZD1222 COVID-19 vaccine. This clone was seen a few times. Its antigen is still unknown. Trimming at V came to 3 bases and at J to 5 bases, leaving 2 bases not matched to a gene. The CDR3 length is 14 residues. Per the germline V gene, CDR1 is MNHNS and CDR2 is SASEGT. Study-wide results and caveats: Sampled repertoires all dated from after the peak T cell response. Among spike-specific TCRs, nearly half reportedly target unmutated variant regions.

Clones were read by immunoSEQ multiplex PCR, and TCRdb kept only the in-frame ones, dropping some. The table shows about 110,000 clones, with about 90% occurring only once. The chain uses TRBV6-1 and TRBJ1-4, with 8 bases matching TRBD1. The material was peripheral blood, obtained 28 days after the second AZD1222 dose. This clonotype was sampled from an adult who received the AZD1222 COVID-19 vaccine. The CDR3 reads CASSEGQANEKLFF. As DNA, the CDR3 is TGTGCCAGCAGTGAGGGACAGGCAAATGAAAAACTGTTTTTT.